This record concerns one T cell receptor beta chain sequence. Its antigen is not known. This sample is part of a study of cytomegalovirus exposure and HLA in healthy donors. Study-level points and caveats: A few chains tied to CMV proved CMV antigen-specific in vitro. Accurate prediction of most subjects' HLA-A and HLA-B alleles from TCR beta sequences was reported. Later work found most CMV-associated TCR beta chains apparently HLA-restricted.

60 Vbeta and 13 Jbeta primers were used in PCR. Original processing methods: Later analysis identified tens of millions of unique TCR beta chains, around 10 million shared. TCRdb's table, derived via immunoSEQ multiplex PCR, lists solely in-frame clones and lacks some. For V, J and clone size, that table is used; D and trimming come from the DNA. The data contain some 71,000 clones, about 76% of them singletons. The source material was PBMCs. The TCR sequence derives from a man in his late teens or twenties in good health and CMV-seronegative.

CDR3 region: CASSASDRENYGYTF. The DNA for the CDR3 is TGTGCCAGCAGCGCTTCGGACAGGGAGAACTATGGCTACACCTTC. This rearrangement joins TRBV4-2 to TRBJ1-2, with 8 bases that match TRBD1. The CDR3 is 15 amino acids. Per the germline V gene, CDR1 is LGHNA and CDR2 is YNFKEQ. Trimming took 5 bases from V and 2 from J; bases not matched to a gene: 7.